Shown below are 21 T cell receptor beta chains from a single sample sequenced in a study of T cell responses to AZD1222 COVID-19 vaccine. TCRdb's copy holds only in-frame clones and misses some; the assay was immunoSEQ multiplex PCR. The repertoire has tens of thousands of clones, approximately 90% of them found once; the top ten carry under 1.5%. Sequenced here: peripheral blood, sampled 28 days after the second AZD1222 dose. The receptors originated from an adult who received the AZD1222 COVID-19 vaccine.

This chain connects TRBV9 to TRBJ1-6; 7 nucleotides match TRBD1. Germline CDR1 is SGDLS and CDR2 is YYNGEE. V trimming: 4 bases; J trimming: 6 bases; junction bases outside the gene matches: 7. The CDR3 length is 15 residues. CDR3 in DNA: TGTGCCAGCAGCTCCCGACGACAGGGTAATTCACCCCTCCACTTT. Translation gives CASSSRRQGNSPLHF. Full variable domain (remainder filled in from reference TRBV9 and TRBJ1-6): DSGVTQTPKHLITATGQRVTLRCSPRSGDLSVYWYQQSLDQGLQFLIQYYNGEERAKGNILERFSAQQFPDLHSELNLSSLELGDSALYFCASSSRRQGNSPLHFGNGTRLTVT.

This chain joins TRBV18 and TRBJ2-3; D is possibly TRBD1 or TRBD2 (5 bases each). The ends were cut back, 3 bases at V and 0 bases at J, with 19 bases in the middle. The CDR3 covers 18 residues. Germline V gene data show CDR1 as KGHSH and CDR2 as LQKENI. In DNA, the CDR3 is TGTGCCAGCTCACCCTTACCGGGGCTGGGGCGAAGCACAGATACGCAGTATTTT. It is translated as CASSPLPGLGRSTDTQYF.

The rearrangement joins TRBV27 to TRBJ2-4; no clear D. Germline CDR1 MNHEY, CDR2 SMNVEV (reference sequence). The V and J ends lost 3 bases and 3 bases respectively, with 3 bases between them. The CDR3 is made up of 12 amino acids. CDR3 protein: CASSFDKNIQYF. The CDR3 DNA reads as TGTGCCAGCAGTTTCGACAAAAACATTCAGTACTTC.

The V and J genes are TRBV27 and TRBJ2-1; tentative D call: TRBD1 (6 bases). The V and J ends lost 8 bases and 8 bases respectively, with 10 bases between them. The CDR3 is 11 residues long. Germline V gives CDR1 MNHEY, CDR2 SMNVEV (reference sequence). CDR3: CASEGDHEQFF. CDR3 DNA sequence: TGTGCCAGCGAGGGGGACCATGAGCAGTTCTTC.

In its sample, this clone was seen once. The J gene is TRBJ1-1, the V gene TRBV28; D possibly corresponds to TRBD1 (5 bases). Trimming pared 6 bases from V and 1 base from J, leaving 12 bases between. CDR1 is MDHEN and CDR2 is SYDVKM in the germline V gene. The CDR3 loop spans 14 amino acids. The CDR3 DNA follows: TGTGCCAGCAGAGGGGTGGGCGGGAACACTGAAGCTTTCTTT. It specifies CASRGVGGNTEAFF.

V gene TRBV6-6 combines with J gene TRBJ2-5; unclear D gene. CDR1 is MNHNY, CDR2 SVGAGI, per germline (reference sequence). Trimming took 6 bases from V and 1 from J, leaving 12 bases between them. CDR3 size: 14 residues. This CDR3 reads CASSLISPQETQYF. The CDR3 DNA sequence: TGTGCCAGCAGCCTGATCAGCCCCCAAGAGACCCAGTACTTC.

The chain is built from TRBV5-1 and TRBJ2-1, with D perhaps given as TRBD1 or TRBD2 (5 bases each). Trimming took off 6 bases at V and 6 bases at J, with 22 bases between the two ends. The V gene's germline CDR1 is SGHRS and CDR2 YFSETQ. CDR3 length: 16 residues. DNA of the CDR3: TGCGCCAGCAACAAGGAGTGGCAGGGACCTGGCAATGAGCAGTTCTTC. This encodes CASNKEWQGPGNEQFF.

The CDR3 nucleotides read TGTGCCAGCAGTTCACAGGGGAGCTCCTACAATGAGCAGTTCTTC. Its translation: CASSSQGSSYNEQFF. The chain joins TRBV2 to TRBJ2-1; TRBD1 matches at 7 bases. Germline assignment: CDR1 SNHLY and CDR2 FYNNEI. The CDR3 is 15 residues long. J lost 0 bases, V lost 5 bases, and 4 bases had no gene match.

This chain uses TRBV10-1 with TRBJ2-2; D is unresolved. The germline gives CDR1 WNHNN, CDR2 SYGVQD (reference sequence). This CDR3 comprises 13 residues. Trimming took 2 bases from V and 7 from J, leaving 8 bases between them. The CDR3 loop is CASSEKTGGELFF. The CDR3 DNA reads as TGCGCCAGCAGTGAGAAGACCGGCGGGGAGCTGTTTTTT.

This chain joins TRBV19 and TRBJ1-5, with 8 bases identical to TRBD1. The CDR3 length is 13 residues. The germline CDR1 and CDR2 sequences are LNHDA and SQIVND (reference sequence). V gave up 7 bases and J gave up 6 bases; unmatched junction bases: 5. Written as DNA, the CDR3 is TGTGCCAGTACTTGGACAGGGAGTCAGCCCCAGCATTTT. Translation: CASTWTGSQPQHF.

The chain is built from TRBV4-3 and TRBJ1-3, with D hard to call. This CDR3 has 15 amino acids. The germline gives CDR1 LGHNA, CDR2 YSLEER. Trimming removed 6 bases from V and 1 base from J, with 13 bases in between. CDR3: CASSPSLTSGNTIYF. The CDR3 DNA is TGCGCCAGCAGTCCGTCTCTTACATCTGGAAACACCATATATTTT.

The chain couples TRBV12-3 or TRBV12-4 to TRBJ1-5, with unresolved D. V shed 0 bases and J shed 4 bases, with 4 bases lying between them. There are 13 residues in the CDR3. CDR3 DNA sequence: TGTGCCAGCAGTTTAGCCCTAAATCAGCCCCAGCATTTT. Protein sequence: CASSLALNQPQHF.

This clone was picked up one time. V gene TRBV4-1 combines with J gene TRBJ1-1; no clear D gene. CDR3 length: 14 amino acids. The V gene's germline CDR1 is MGHRA and CDR2 YSYEKL. Trimming pared 6 bases from V and 0 bases from J, leaving 11 bases between. The CDR3, as DNA: TGCGCCAGCAGAGGGCCGCTGATGAACACTGAAGCTTTCTTT. It translates to CASRGPLMNTEAFF.

The rearrangement uses TRBV11-2 and TRBJ1-1; D gene uncertain. Trimming removed 1 base at V and 4 bases at J, with 7 bases between. The CDR3 covers 13 residues. Germline-derived CDR1 and CDR2 are SGHAT and FQNNGV. The CDR3 is CASSLGTVTEAFF. The CDR3 coding sequence is TGTGCCAGCAGCTTAGGAACGGTCACTGAAGCTTTCTTT.

This chain links TRBV7-2 with TRBJ1-3; D gene uncertain. The V end was cut by 6 bases, the J end by 3 bases, with 6 bases between. Germline V CDR1 and CDR2: SGHTA, FQGNSA. This CDR3 has 12 residues. The CDR3 sequence is CASRANGNTIYF. The CDR3 DNA reads as TGTGCCAGCAGGGCAAATGGAAACACCATATATTTT.

In its sample, this clone is medium-sized (0.01 to 0.1%). This chain joins TRBV7-9 and TRBJ1-1; D is ambiguous. Germline lookup yields CDR1 SEHNR and CDR2 FQNEAQ (reference sequence). V gave up 4 bases and J gave up 1 base, with 10 bases separating them. This CDR3 is 14 amino acids long. The CDR3 DNA sequence: TGTGCCAGCAGCTCGACTCCAGAGAACACTGAAGCTTTCTTT. This gives the protein CASSSTPENTEAFF. Using reference TRBV7-9 and TRBJ1-1 for the parts outside the CDR3, the full variable domain is DTGVSQNPRHKITKRGQNVTFRCDPISEHNRLYWYRQTLGQGPEFLTYFQNEAQLEKSRLLSDRFSAERPKGSFSTLEIQRTEQGDSAMYLCASSSTPENTEAFFGQGTRLTVV.

V usage is TRBV27 and J usage is TRBJ2-2, with D unclear. CDR3 length: 15 residues. CDR1 and CDR2 (germline): MNHEY, SMNVEV (reference sequence). Trimming left V 6 bases short and J 1 base short, with 12 bases between. The CDR3 DNA sequence: TGTGCCAGCAGCCAAAGGTACAAGAACACCGGGGAGCTGTTTTTT. Translated: CASSQRYKNTGELFF.

The genes are TRBV2 and TRBJ1-5; D remains ambiguous. The CDR3 consists of 15 residues. Trimming pared 2 bases from V and 3 bases from J, leaving 11 bases between. Germline V gives CDR1 SNHLY, CDR2 FYNNEI. DNA of the CDR3: TGTGCCAGCAGTGAACAGTCCCTCAACAATCAGCCCCAGCATTTT. Protein: CASSEQSLNNQPQHF.

The chain joins TRBV10-1 to TRBJ2-2; 7 bases map to TRBD2. Germline V gene sequence: CDR1 WNHNN, CDR2 SYGVQD (reference sequence). The CDR3 is 15 residues long. Trimming at V came to 4 bases and at J to 6 bases, leaving 8 bases not matched to a gene. CDR3 protein: CASSGDYRGAGELFF. The CDR3 bases are TGCGCCAGCAGTGGAGACTACCGGGGGGCCGGGGAGCTGTTTTTT.

This chain connects TRBV10-3 to TRBJ1-2; 7 bases are a match to TRBD1. The V gene end was trimmed by 2 bases and the J gene end by 0 bases; junction bases not matched to a gene: 6. CDR3 length: 16 amino acids. From germline, CDR1 is ENHRY and CDR2 SYGVKD. This CDR3 reads CAISELGQTTNYGYTF. As DNA, the CDR3 is TGTGCCATCAGTGAGCTGGGACAGACAACTAACTATGGCTACACCTTC.

V usage is TRBV20-1 and J usage is TRBJ2-7; the D gene could be TRBD1 or TRBD2 (5 bases each). Trimming took 6 bases from V and 4 from J, leaving 10 bases between them. Germline V gives CDR1 DFQATT, CDR2 SNEGSKA (reference sequence). The CDR3 length is 11 residues. CDR3 amino acids: CSADSGYEQYF. The CDR3 DNA follows: TGCAGTGCGGACTCAGGGTACGAGCAGTACTTC.